These 20 T cell receptor beta chains share one sample of origin, sequenced in a study of T-cell reconstitution after alpha-beta-depleted transplantation in children. Preparation of the TCRbeta library involved a method that used unique molecular identifiers. TCRdb called the PCR reads again in MiXCR, with one record for every CDR3 protein. The repertoire has 780,000 or so distinct CDR3 sequences, 15% to 20% of them found once; the top ten carry about 4.6%. Sequenced here: PBMCs, mostly from graft donor cells, sampled 360 days after TCRalphabeta/CD19-depleted stem cell transplant. The receptors come from a male patient younger than 18 who had a stem cell transplant for acute lymphoblastic leukemia, so the T cells may come from the graft donor.

This sequence joins TRBV5-1 and TRBJ2-7; 7 bases agree with TRBD1. With V trimmed by 4 bases and J by 2 bases, 12 bases remained unmatched. Germline loops: CDR1 SGHRS, CDR2 YFSETQ. CDR3 size: 16 residues. The CDR3 loop reads CASSPLTGAGTYEQYF. The CDR3 DNA sequence: TGCGCCAGCAGCCCACTCACAGGGGCCGGAACCTACGAGCAGTACTTC.

This clonotype appeared a few times. The chain has TRBV10-3 and TRBJ2-7; 15 positions match TRBD2. Germline lookup yields CDR1 ENHRY and CDR2 SYGVKD. The CDR3 totals 18 residues. The V and J ends lost 5 bases and 0 bases, in that order; junction bases with no gene match: 8. CDR3 bases: TGTGCCATCAGTTCTCCGGGACTAGCGGGAGGTAACTCCTACGAGCAGTACTTC. It yields the protein CAISSPGLAGGNSYEQYF.

This clonotype came up a few times. The chain couples TRBV5-1 to TRBJ2-5; possibly TRBD2 for D (6 bases). From germline, CDR1 is SGHRS and CDR2 YFSETQ. Between the trimmed V and J ends, which lost 4 bases and 5 bases, there was a span of 21 bases. The CDR3 is made up of 16 amino acids. CDR3 region: CASSPPEGRWEETQYF. The CDR3 DNA follows: TGCGCCAGCAGCCCCCCGGAGGGGCGTTGGGAGGAGACCCAGTACTTC.

The chain carries TRBV10-3 and TRBJ1-1; no firm D call. CDR1 and CDR2 (germline): ENHRY, SYGVKD. The CDR3 covers 16 residues. V was clipped by 1 base and J by 1 base, with 13 bases between them. In DNA, the CDR3 is TGTGCCATCAGTGAGTTGAGTCCCAGAAGGAACACTGAAGCTTTCTTT. Translation gives CAISELSPRRNTEAFF.

This clonotype was counted between two and nine times. The chain couples TRBV2 to TRBJ2-1; 15 nucleotides align to TRBD2. J lost 6 bases, V lost 8 bases, and 11 bases had no gene match. From germline, CDR1 is SNHLY and CDR2 FYNNEI. The CDR3 sequence is 17 residues long. The CDR3 is CASFLGTSGRSSNEQFF. The CDR3, as DNA: TGTGCCAGCTTTCTCGGGACTAGCGGGAGGTCTTCCAATGAGCAGTTCTTC.

The table lists this clonotype with a few counts. The V and J genes are TRBV5-1 and TRBJ2-2; 15 bases map to TRBD2. This CDR3 region has 18 residues. Germline assignment: CDR1 SGHRS and CDR2 YFSETQ. With 4 bases clipped from V and 4 bases from J, the junction kept 8 bases outside the gene matches. For the CDR3, the DNA is TGCGCCAGCAGCCCCGGGACTAGCGGGAGGAGGATCACCGGGGAGCTGTTTTTT. Protein product: CASSPGTSGRRITGELFF. Variable domain in full (rest from reference TRBV5-1 and TRBJ2-2): KAGVTQTPRYLIKTRGQQVTLSCSPISGHRSVSWYQQTPGQGLQFLFEYFSETQRNKGNFPGRFSGRQFSNSRSEMNVSTLELGDSALYLCASSPGTSGRRITGELFFGEGSRLTVL.

Turning to this clonotype: The limits of the CDR3 on the DNA are not certain, so only TCRdb's listed CDR3 is given. The chain uses TRBV7-5 and TRBJ2-7. TRBV7-5 is marked as a pseudogene. Including both end residues, the CDR3 is 14 amino acids long. CDR3 residues: CISVPESTSYEQYF.

V gene TRBV29-1 combines with J gene TRBJ2-1; TRBD2 matches at 11 bases. V shed 4 bases, J shed 7 bases, and the junction held 12 bases outside the gene matches. Germline-derived CDR1 and CDR2 are SQVTM and ANQGSEA. The length of the CDR3 is 16 residues. The CDR3 spells CSVALAGGPLFNEQFF. The CDR3 DNA follows: TGCAGCGTTGCCCTAGCGGGAGGCCCTCTTTTTAATGAGCAGTTCTTC.

At least ten counts were recorded for this clonotype. J is TRBJ2-1 and V is TRBV6-2 or TRBV6-3; D call uncertain. The CDR3 sequence is 16 residues long. Germline-derived CDR1 and CDR2 are MNHEY and SVGEGT. Trimming removed 0 bases at V and 6 bases at J, with 15 bases between. CDR3 sequence reads: CASSYSPTKITNEQFF. The DNA for the CDR3 is TGTGCCAGCAGTTACTCTCCGACCAAGATCACCAATGAGCAGTTCTTC.

V usage is TRBV29-1 and J usage is TRBJ1-5; TRBD1 is a possible D gene (5 bases). The length of the CDR3 is 13 residues. V was cut by 4 bases and J by 6 bases, with 13 bases left in between. Germline V lookup: CDR1 SQVTM, CDR2 ANQGSEA. The DNA of the CDR3 is TGCAGCGTTGTTACAGGTTCGGGTCAGCCCCAGCATTTT. Protein sequence: CSVVTGSGQPQHF.

The chain is built from TRBV20-1 and TRBJ1-1; a possible D gene is TRBD1 (6 bases). The germline gives CDR1 DFQATT, CDR2 SNEGSKA (reference sequence). The CDR3 is made up of 15 amino acids. The ends were cut back, 0 bases at V and 1 base at J, with 12 bases in the middle. CDR3 sequence: CSARDTGWENTEAFF. In nucleotides, the CDR3 is TGCAGTGCTAGAGATACAGGGTGGGAGAACACTGAAGCTTTCTTT.

The chain employs TRBV11-2 and TRBJ2-6; possible D gene TRBD1, 5 bases. The germline V gene encodes CDR1 SGHAT and CDR2 FQNNGV. This CDR3 comprises 19 residues. V was clipped by 6 bases and J by 1 base, with 22 bases between them. The CDR3 coding sequence is TGTGCCAGCAGGTCCTTAAGACAGTCTCTTGGATCTGGGGCCAACGTCCTGACTTTC. Protein product: CASRSLRQSLGSGANVLTF.

The V gene is TRBV12-3 or TRBV12-4, the J gene TRBJ1-3; D gene ambiguous. V was trimmed by 5 bases and J by 3 bases, leaving 5 bases between them. CDR3 length: 12 amino acids. The CDR3 region has the DNA TGTGCCAGCAGTATTTATGGAAACACCATATATTTT. Protein: CASSIYGNTIYF.

The J gene is TRBJ2-3, the V gene TRBV9; 11 bases align to TRBD1. The CDR3 covers 14 residues. Trimming cost V 3 bases and J 9 bases; bases outside gene matches: 6. Germline CDR1 and CDR2: SGDLS and YYNGEE. As DNA, the CDR3 is TGTGCCAGCAGCGCACCGGGACAGGGGGTAACGCAGTATTTT. Translating it yields CASSAPGQGVTQYF.

This clonotype was picked up a small number of times. CDR3 sequence: CASSRGPGVNSPLHF. CDR3 nucleotides: TGCGCCAGCAGCCGAGGCCCAGGTGTTAATTCACCCCTCCACTTT. V is TRBV5-1 and J is TRBJ1-6, with D hard to call. This CDR3 contains 15 residues. The germline V gene has CDR1 SGHRS and CDR2 YFSETQ. The V and J ends lost 4 bases and 6 bases respectively, with 14 bases between them.

The gene calls are TRBV5-1 and TRBJ2-5, with 10 bases that match TRBD2. In germline, CDR1 is SGHRS, CDR2 YFSETQ. Trimming at V came to 3 bases and at J to 1 base, leaving 6 bases not matched to a gene. CDR3 length: 16 amino acids. The CDR3 DNA reads as TGCGCCAGCAGCTCCTGGACTAGCGGAGCCCAAGAGACCCAGTACTTC. Protein: CASSSWTSGAQETQYF.

The chain carries TRBV12-3 or TRBV12-4 and TRBJ2-3; 10 bases match TRBD2. J gave up 0 bases and V 4 bases, and 10 bases lay outside the gene matches. The CDR3 is 18 amino acids. DNA of the CDR3: TGTGCCAGCAGTTCGGTGACTAGCGGGCATCCTAGCACAGATACGCAGTATTTT. It translates to CASSSVTSGHPSTDTQYF.

There are a few counts of this clonotype. The chain carries TRBV20-1 and TRBJ2-5; 7 positions agree with TRBD1. Trimming took 1 base from V and 5 from J; bases not matched to a gene: 10. The CDR3 is 15 amino acids. Germline V CDR1 and CDR2: DFQATT, SNEGSKA (reference sequence). Here the CDR3 reads CSARAHRGAKETQYF. CDR3 DNA sequence: TGCAGTGCTAGAGCCCACAGGGGCGCCAAGGAGACCCAGTACTTC.

This clonotype was seen more than once but under ten times. This chain joins TRBV5-1 and TRBJ2-3; perhaps TRBD2 as D (6 bases). The CDR3 has 14 residues. Germline CDR1 SGHRS, CDR2 YFSETQ. Trimming pared 6 bases from V and 6 bases from J, leaving 17 bases between. In DNA, the CDR3 is TGCGCCAGCACCCTCTGGGACTCCGGGGATACGCAGTATTTT. Its protein is CASTLWDSGDTQYF.

This clonotype appeared a single time. The chain combines TRBV7-2 with TRBJ1-5; no reliable D call. V dropped 5 bases and J dropped 3 bases, with 20 bases sitting between them. The CDR3 loop spans 17 amino acids. Germline V gene sequence: CDR1 SGHTA, CDR2 FQGNSA. Here the CDR3 DNA reads TGTGCCAGCAGCCAGTACCCCTGGAGGATGTTCAATCAGCCCCAGCATTTT. Its translation: CASSQYPWRMFNQPQHF.